Listed below are T cell receptor beta chains from one sample, sequenced in a study of OX40 agonist ivuxolimab in advanced cancers. The data were produced by immunoSEQ multiplex PCR, yet TCRdb's version contains in-frame clones alone and is incomplete. Among some 44,000 clones listed, 80% to 90% were seen once. Sequences were derived from CD4+ or CD8+ T cells sorted from blood, sampled in a trial of the OX40 agonist ivuxolimab. These receptors originate from an adult with an advanced solid tumor such as melanoma, head and neck, liver or kidney cancer. Each CDR3 is given with its conserved first and last residue. The D gene is left open where the match is weak. The size of a clone is reported for some rows only, either as once, few or many, or as a class for expanded clones.

TRBJ1-3	.	TRBV6-1	.	CASRRSGSGNTIYF	TGTGCCAGCAGAAGGTCAGGCTCTGGAAACACCATATATTTT
TRBJ2-3	.	TRBV6-1	.	CASSESGAEGDTQYF	TGTGCCAGCAGTGAATCAGGGGCCGAGGGGGATACGCAGTATTTT
TRBJ1-4	.	TRBV18	TRBD1	CASSADRGNEKLFF	TGTGCCAGCTCAGCCGACAGGGGTAATGAAAAACTGTTTTTT
TRBJ2-2	.	TRBV30	.	CAWSVRGTGELFF	TGTGCCTGGAGTGTTCGGGGGACCGGGGAGCTGTTTTTT
TRBJ2-1	.	TRBV6-5	.	CASSYSEGASYNEQFF	TGTGCCAGCAGTTACTCGGAGGGAGCGTCCTACAATGAGCAGTTCTTC
TRBJ2-2	.	TRBV6-4	.	CASSGGRTGELFF	TGTGCCAGCAGTGGAGGTCGGACCGGGGAGCTGTTTTTT
TRBJ1-2	.	TRBV15	TRBD1	CATSRDVQGANGYTF	TGTGCCACCAGCAGAGACGTCCAGGGGGCGAATGGCTACACCTTC
TRBJ2-1	.	TRBV28	TRBD1	CASSPRAGGVGNEQFF	TGTGCCAGCAGCCCCAGGGCAGGGGGCGTAGGTAATGAGCAGTTCTTC
TRBJ1-4	.	TRBV2	.	CASSDGRANEKLFF	TGTGCCAGCAGCGACGGACGCGCAAATGAAAAACTGTTTTTT
TRBJ1-6	.	TRBV9	.	CASSVGGRSPLHF	TGTGCCAGCAGCGTAGGTGGGAGATCACCCCTCCACTTT
TRBJ2-1	.	TRBV9	.	CASSATPTYNEQFF	TGTGCCAGCAGCGCGACACCAACCTACAATGAGCAGTTCTTC
TRBJ2-7	.	TRBV9	.	CASSPVGNTYEEQYF	TGTGCCAGCAGCCCGGTCGGTAATACCTACGAGGAGCAGTACTTC
TRBJ1-1	.	TRBV25-1	.	CASSRTGNTEAFF	TGTGCCAGCAGTCGCACGGGGAACACTGAAGCTTTCTTT
TRBJ2-3	.	TRBV7-9	TRBD2	CASSLTSGYTDTQYF	TGTGCCAGCAGCTTAACTAGCGGGTACACAGATACGCAGTATTTT
TRBJ2-2	.	TRBV27	TRBD1	CASSPPDRAATGELFF	TGTGCCAGCAGTCCCCCGGACAGGGCGGCCACCGGGGAGCTGTTTTTT
TRBJ1-4	.	TRBV7-9	.	CASSSSSEKLFF	TGTGCCAGCAGCTCCTCCAGTGAAAAACTGTTTTTT
TRBJ1-3	.	TRBV27	.	CASRLQGRAGNTIYF	TGTGCCAGCAGGCTACAGGGTAGGGCTGGAAACACCATATATTTT
TRBJ2-3	.	TRBV11-2	.	CASSLPREMGDTQYF	TGTGCCAGCAGCCTCCCTAGGGAGATGGGAGATACGCAGTATTTT
TRBJ2-5	.	TRBV5-5	.	CASSSSWGTQYF	TGTGCCAGCAGCTCTAGTTGGGGGACCCAGTACTTC
TRBJ1-1	few	TRBV30	TRBD1	CAWSPGGFGNTEAFF	TGTGCCTGGAGTCCAGGGGGTTTTGGGAACACTGAAGCTTTCTTT
TRBJ2-1	few	TRBV6-1	.	CASRPENNEQFF	TGTGCCAGCAGGCCTGAAAACAATGAGCAGTTCTTC
TRBJ1-5	.	TRBV21-1	.	CASSKKRQGVNQPQHF	TGTGCCAGCAGCAAAAAGAGACAGGGTGTGAATCAGCCCCAGCATTTT
TRBJ2-3	.	TRBV30	TRBD1	CAWLVQGSDTQYF	TGTGCCTGGCTCGTACAGGGGTCAGATACGCAGTATTTT
TRBJ2-1	.	TRBV5-1	TRBD2	CASTRLAGDEQFF	TGCGCCAGCACCAGACTAGCGGGAGATGAGCAGTTCTTC
TRBJ1-6	.	TRBV2	.	CATLRDLNSPLHF	TGTGCCACTCTCCGGGACCTTAATTCACCCCTCCACTTT
TRBJ2-5	.	TRBV7-9	.	CASSLFQETQYF	TGTGCCAGCAGCTTATTCCAAGAGACCCAGTACTTC
TRBJ2-5	.	TRBV6-1	.	CASSEGVPETQYF	TGTGCCAGCAGTGAAGGGGTGCCAGAGACCCAGTACTTC
TRBJ2-2	.	TRBV21-1	.	CASRRYHTGLTGELFF	TGTGCCAGCAGGCGGTACCACACAGGCTTGACCGGGGAGCTGTTTTTT
TRBJ2-5	.	TRBV10-3	.	CAISERWGAQETQYF	TGTGCCATCAGTGAGAGGTGGGGGGCCCAAGAGACCCAGTACTTC